This T cell receptor (beta chain) emerged from a study of blood T cell repertoires in COVID-19. Trimming took 2 bases from V and 6 from J, leaving 16 bases between them. Germline CDR1 MNHNS, CDR2 SASEGT. The CDR3 has 15 amino acids. Clones were sequenced by immunoSEQ multiplex PCR, and TCRdb holds only the in-frame ones, with some missing. The sample has tens of thousands of clones, roughly 77% seen once. J is TRBJ1-2 and V is TRBV6-1, with no clear D. The clonotype was recovered from a man aged 80 or over with acute or convalescent COVID-19. Sequences were obtained from peripheral blood. The CDR3 reads CASSELGFGGNGYTF. The CDR3 DNA reads TGTGCCAGCAGTGAATTAGGGTTCGGAGGAAATGGCTACACCTTC.